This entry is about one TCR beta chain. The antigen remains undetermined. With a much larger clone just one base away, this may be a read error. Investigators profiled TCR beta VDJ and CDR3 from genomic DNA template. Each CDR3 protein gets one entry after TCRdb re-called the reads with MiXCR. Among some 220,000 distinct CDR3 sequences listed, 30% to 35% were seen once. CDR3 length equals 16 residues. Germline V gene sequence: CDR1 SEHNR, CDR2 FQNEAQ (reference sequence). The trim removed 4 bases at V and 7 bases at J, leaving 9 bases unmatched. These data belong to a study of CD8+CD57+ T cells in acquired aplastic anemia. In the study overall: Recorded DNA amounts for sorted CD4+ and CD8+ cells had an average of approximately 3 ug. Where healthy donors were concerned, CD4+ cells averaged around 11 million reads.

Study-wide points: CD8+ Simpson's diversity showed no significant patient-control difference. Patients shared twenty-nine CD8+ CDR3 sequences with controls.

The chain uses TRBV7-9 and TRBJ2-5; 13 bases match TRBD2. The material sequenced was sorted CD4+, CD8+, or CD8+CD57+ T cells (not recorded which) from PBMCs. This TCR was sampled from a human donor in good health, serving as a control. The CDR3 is CASSSGTSGIALTQYF. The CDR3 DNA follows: TGTGCCAGCAGCTCCGGGACTAGCGGGATCGCTTTGACCCAGTACTTC.